This record looks at one TCR beta chain sequence and its context. The antigen this receptor binds is unknown. It has no much larger one-base neighbor in the sample; base qualities were not kept. This sample was included in a study of vaccination and CD4 T cells after COVID-19 (dated by TCRdb to between 2022 and 2023). Study-wide context: In the convalescent cohort there were six males and four females, among whom were two Hispanic individuals, seven Caucasians, two Asians and one multiracial person. Participants received two doses of either the Pfizer-BioNTech BNT162b2 vaccine (n=8) or the Moderna mRNA-1273 vaccine (n=2). Post-COVID blood samples from convalescent patients were collected a median of roughly 100 days after diagnosis, with a range of 35 to 161 days. Post-vaccine blood samples were obtained a median of around 74 days after the second vaccine dose, with a range of roughly 14 to 241 days. Overlapping spike peptide pools from SARS-CoV-2 and from the common cold coronaviruses HCoV-NL63, HCoV-OC43 and HCoV-229E were used as culture stimuli. In control cultures, a CEFX viral epitope pool was used as positive control, an HIV-1 Nef peptide pool was used as negative control, or no peptide was added. The spike-specific CD4+ TCR repertoire was compared before and after mRNA vaccination in ten to eleven COVID-19 convalescent patients and a few infection-naive healthy vaccine recipients. An earlier paper using these donors assessed, at the TCR clonotype level, memory CD4+ T cell crossreactivity between SARS-CoV-2 and common cold coronavirus spike proteins. Broad study findings and their caveats: Of the vaccine-specific clones in convalescent patients, 304 of 307, or nearly all, reacted only to SARS-CoV-2 spike and did not cross-react with common cold coronaviruses. Only a relatively small number of convalescent patients were included in the study, and early timepoints following natural infection were not analyzed. Among convalescent patients, a median about 86% of the SARS-CoV-2-reactive clones seen after vaccination appeared only after vaccination, which suggests priming specific to the vaccine. Although the median number of SARS-CoV-2-reactive clonotypes went up from 20 to 25 after infection to around 40 after vaccination, the increase was not significant.

Receptor amplification or capture employed PCR. DNA from cultured CD4+ T cells was subjected to TCR sequencing with the Oncomine TCR Beta short-read assay at the Johns Hopkins FTIC core. The QIAamp micro DNA kit was used to extract genomic DNA from the cultured CD4+ T cells. The Oncomine TCR Beta libraries from cultured CD4+ T cells were pooled using unique dual indexes and then sequenced on an Illumina iSeq 100. The authors' analysis ran thus. Non-productive sequences were filtered out, and CDR3s that did not start with C, did not end with F or W, or were shorter than 7 amino acids were discarded. Antigen-specific clonotypes were identified using the MANAFEST web application through comparison of peptide-stimulated wells with reference and other culture wells. For a clone to be called positive, the clone needed an FDR below 0.05, an odds ratio above 5, and a productive frequency above 0.1% in at least two of three replicate wells. Clonotypes that were significantly expanded in both SARS-CoV-2 spike wells and at least one common cold coronavirus spike condition were defined as cross-reactive. Levenshtein distances (stringdist) and unrooted phylogenetic trees (ape) in R version 3.6.1 were used to assess CDR3 homology. The public sequencing data were trimmed at Q25 with fastp and processed into clonotypes with MiXCR by TCRdb, which kept only in-frame beta chains. Entries are consolidated by CDR3 protein sequence, retaining the most common genes and DNA. The V and J calls were not made by the authors but by TCRdb's processing. Across this sample there are almost 9,500 distinct CDR3 sequences, with around a third seen only once. The ten top clones hold approximately 24% of the sample.

In the paper's terms, the treatment or condition label means: approximately 9-day PBMC culture with coronavirus spike peptide pools or control peptides (ViraFEST assay). CD4+ T cells from unexposed donors were collected before the COVID-19 pandemic (2011-2018). The ViraFEST assay, used in the study, expanded antigen-specific T cells with peptide pools and then identified the expanded clonotypes through TCR sequencing. Each well held under 2.5 million PBMCs cultured in IMDM containing approximately 5.3% human AB serum and roughly 9.7 IU/ml IL-2, with about 10 ug/ml peptide pools added. Half of the culture medium was replaced with fresh IL-2-containing medium on days 3 and 7. CD4+ T cells were isolated after around 11 days of culture through negative selection using the EasySep CD4+ T cell isolation kit. As cell numbers permitted, CD4+ T cells from unexposed donors were tested for reactivity to SARS-CoV-2 S and N and to four common cold coronavirus spike pools. Ficoll-Paque Plus gradient centrifugation was used to isolate PBMCs from whole blood, and the isolated PBMCs were then either used fresh or cryopreserved at -140C. Each culture condition was generally run in triplicate wells. Leukapheresis product for the unexposed donors was purchased commercially.

For CDR1 and CDR2, the germline V gene (reference sequence) lists MNHEY and SMNVEV. The cysteine opens and the phenylalanine closes a CDR3 of 14 amino acids. Here the CDR3 DNA is all that survives: 42 bases in frame from base 1. The trim is 3 bases for V and 6 bases for J, with a gap of 11 bases between the germline ends. The receptor's source is a human donor in good health. Sequencing was carried out using CD4+ T cells from blood, cultured in vitro. Here the chain combines TRBV27 and TRBJ2-2; no D gene is confidently identified. The CDR3 here reads CASSFRLAAGELFF. The DNA sequence reads TGTGCCAGCAGTTTCCGCCTGGCCGCCGGGGAGCTGTTTTTT.